The 7 T cell receptor beta chains reported below all come from one sample, sequenced in a study of T-cell memory formation after mild COVID-19. MiXCR was run by TCRdb on the 5' RACE reads, yielding one entry per CDR3 protein. Found here are about 440,000 distinct CDR3 sequences, 15% to 20% of them singletons; the top ten hold 7.5% to 9.5%. Specimen: PBMCs or a T cell subset sorted from them (not recorded which). The receptor source for this set is an adult woman who had mild COVID-19 (a few samples of this study predate the infection). Cell type and time point are not known.

This clonotype has ten or more counts. This chain connects TRBV18 to TRBJ2-3; D gene unclear. Trimming pared 5 bases from V and 0 bases from J, leaving 9 bases between. The CDR3 is 14 amino acids. The V gene's germline CDR1 is KGHSH and CDR2 LQKENI. CDR3 amino acids: CASSTARSTDTQYF. The CDR3 DNA sequence: TGTGCCAGCTCAACGGCCCGAAGCACAGATACGCAGTATTTT.

The table lists this clonotype with a few counts. V gene TRBV7-8 combines with J gene TRBJ2-1, with 7 bases that match TRBD2. CDR1 is SGHVS and CDR2 is FQNEAQ in the germline V gene. There are 16 residues in the CDR3. V shed 0 bases, J shed 2 bases, and the junction held 4 bases outside the gene matches. The CDR3 is CASSLAYGRTYNEQFF. CDR3 in DNA: TGTGCCAGCAGCTTAGCTTACGGGAGGACCTACAATGAGCAGTTCTTC. Together with reference TRBV7-8 and TRBJ2-1, the CDR3 gives the full variable domain: GAGVSQSPRYKVAKRGQDVALRCDPISGHVSLFWYQQALGQGPEFLTYFQNEAQLDKSGLPSDRFFAERPEGSVSTLKIQRTQQEDSAVYLCASSLAYGRTYNEQFFGPGTRLTVL.

This clonotype has a handful of counts. The CDR3 spells CASSQDYLNTQPQHF. DNA of the CDR3: TGTGCCAGCAGCCAAGATTACCTGAATACACAGCCCCAGCATTTT. V gene TRBV4-2 combines with J gene TRBJ1-5; D remains unclear. The CDR3 is 15 amino acids. V was trimmed by 0 bases and J by 7 bases, leaving 13 bases between them. From germline, CDR1 is LGHNA and CDR2 YNFKEQ.

The chain combines TRBV12-3 or TRBV12-4 with TRBJ2-2; D perhaps matches TRBD1 (5 bases). V was shortened by 4 bases and J by 2 bases, with 14 bases between the two germline ends. This CDR3 comprises 16 residues. CDR3 nucleotides: TGTGCCAGCAGTTCCCAGGGCACACCCAACACCGGGGAGCTGTTTTTT. It specifies CASSSQGTPNTGELFF.

The chain is built from TRBV29-1 and TRBJ1-2; TRBD1 might be the D (6 bases). In germline, CDR1 is SQVTM, CDR2 ANQGSEA. V lost 3 bases to trimming and J lost 8 bases, with 19 bases between them. The length of the CDR3 is 14 residues. The CDR3 loop is CSVDGAGVIDGYTF. CDR3 in DNA: TGCAGCGTTGATGGTGCAGGGGTCATCGACGGCTACACCTTC.

The chain joins TRBV5-1 to TRBJ2-1; no clear D. V was shortened by 1 base and J by 12 bases, with 20 bases between the two germline ends. The germline CDR1 and CDR2 sequences are SGHRS and YFSETQ. The CDR3 sequence is 15 residues long. CDR3 sequence reads: CASSLTVNPADPQFF. CDR3 in DNA: TGCGCCAGCAGCTTGACCGTGAATCCCGCCGACCCGCAGTTCTTC.

The gene calls are TRBV15 and TRBJ2-5; 8 bases line up with TRBD1. The V segment lost 5 bases and the J segment 5 bases; nucleotides outside the gene matches: 13. The germline V gene encodes CDR1 LNHNV and CDR2 YYDKDF (reference sequence). The CDR3 is 16 amino acids. The CDR3 is CATSAHPGGAGETQYF. CDR3 DNA sequence: TGTGCCACCAGCGCTCATCCAGGGGGCGCCGGGGAGACCCAGTACTTC.